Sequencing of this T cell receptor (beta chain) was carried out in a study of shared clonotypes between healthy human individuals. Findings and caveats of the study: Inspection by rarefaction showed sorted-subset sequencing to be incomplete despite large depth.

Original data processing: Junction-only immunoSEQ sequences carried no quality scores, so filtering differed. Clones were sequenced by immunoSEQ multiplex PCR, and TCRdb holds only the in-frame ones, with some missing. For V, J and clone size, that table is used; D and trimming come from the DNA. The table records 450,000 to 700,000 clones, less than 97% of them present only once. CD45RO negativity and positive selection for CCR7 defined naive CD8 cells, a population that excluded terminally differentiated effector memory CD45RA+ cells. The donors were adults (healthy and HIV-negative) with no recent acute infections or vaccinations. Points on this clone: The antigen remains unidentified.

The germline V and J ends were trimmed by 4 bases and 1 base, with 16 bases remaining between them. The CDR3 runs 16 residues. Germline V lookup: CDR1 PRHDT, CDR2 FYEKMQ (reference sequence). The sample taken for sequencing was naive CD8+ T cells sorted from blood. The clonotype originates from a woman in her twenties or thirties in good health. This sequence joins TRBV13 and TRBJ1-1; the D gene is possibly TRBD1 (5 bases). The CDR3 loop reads CASSSPPPGGNTEAFF. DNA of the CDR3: TGTGCCAGCAGCTCTCCCCCCCCGGGGGGGAACACTGAAGCTTTCTTT. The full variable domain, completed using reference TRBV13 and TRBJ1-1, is AAGVIQSPRHLIKEKRETATLKCYPIPRHDTVYWYQQGPGQDPQFLISFYEKMQSDKGSIPDRFSAQQFSDYHSELNMSSLELGDSALYFCASSSPPPGGNTEAFFGQGTRLTVV.